The 30 T cell receptor beta chains reported below all come from one sample, sequenced in a study of T cell responses to AZD1222 COVID-19 vaccine. Sequencing used immunoSEQ multiplex PCR; TCRdb keeps in-frame clones, though not all of them. Of roughly 150,000 clones listed, 92% are singletons. The material sequenced was peripheral blood, taken 28 days after the second AZD1222 dose. Receptors originate from an adult who received the AZD1222 COVID-19 vaccine.

The V and J genes are TRBV12-3 or TRBV12-4 and TRBJ2-7; D might be TRBD1 (6 bases). V gave up 5 bases and J gave up 0 bases, with 8 bases separating them. The CDR3 spans 13 residues. The CDR3 coding sequence is TGTGCCAGCAGTACAGGGACCTCCTACGAGCAGTACTTC. Its translation is CASSTGTSYEQYF.

V usage is TRBV29-1 and J usage is TRBJ1-2; maybe TRBD1 (5 bases). Germline-derived CDR1 and CDR2 are SQVTM and ANQGSEA. The CDR3 spans 12 residues. The V and J ends lost 1 base and 5 bases respectively, with 8 bases between them. In DNA form, the CDR3 reads TGCAGCGTTGAAGGGCAGGGTTATGGCTACACCTTC. This sequence encodes CSVEGQGYGYTF.

The J gene is TRBJ1-2, the V gene TRBV5-8, with a weak D call TRBD1 (5 bases). Germline V gene data show CDR1 as SGHTS and CDR2 as YDEGEE. The V end was cut by 9 bases, the J end by 0 bases, with 9 bases between. The CDR3 totals 12 residues. The DNA for the CDR3 is TGTGCCACAGGGAGAGCTAACTATGGCTACACCTTC. Translated, it gives CATGRANYGYTF.

This chain connects TRBV6-5 to TRBJ1-2, with 7 bases fitting TRBD1. Germline lookup yields CDR1 MNHEY and CDR2 SVGAGI. With V trimmed by 6 bases and J by 1 base, 8 bases remained unmatched. This CDR3 comprises 15 residues. CDR3 nucleotide sequence: TGTGCCAGCAGGGCCTCCGGGACAGATAACTATGGCTACACCTTC. Translation gives CASRASGTDNYGYTF.

This clone has just a few counts. The rearrangement links TRBV6-5 to TRBJ1-2; D uncertain. Trimming took 2 bases from V and 0 from J, leaving 10 bases between them. In germline, CDR1 is MNHEY, CDR2 SVGAGI. The CDR3 has 15 amino acids. The CDR3 DNA sequence: TGTGCCAGCAGTTACGGTGGTGGAGCTAACTATGGCTACACCTTC. Encoded protein: CASSYGGGANYGYTF.

This clone appeared once. This sequence joins TRBV18 and TRBJ1-2; D not certain. Looked up from germline, CDR1 is KGHSH and CDR2 is LQKENI. The V end was cut by 3 bases, the J end by 0 bases, with 17 bases between. There are 17 residues in the CDR3. CDR3: CASSPLYETTSNYGYTF. In DNA form, the CDR3 reads TGTGCCAGCTCACCTCTGTACGAAACCACCTCTAACTATGGCTACACCTTC. The variable domain in full, completed from reference TRBV18 and TRBJ1-2, reads NAGVMQNPRHLVRRRGQEARLRCSPMKGHSHVYWYRQLPEEGLKFMVYLQKENIIDESGMPKERFSAEFPKEGPSILRIQQVVRGDSAAYFCASSPLYETTSNYGYTFGSGTRLTVV.

The V and J genes are TRBV4-1 and TRBJ2-2; D is undetermined. CDR3 length: 12 residues. V lost 1 base and J 8 bases, leaving 5 bases between the germline ends. Germline V gene data show CDR1 as MGHRA and CDR2 as YSYEKL. CDR3 sequence: CASSQVWGELFF. The CDR3 region has the DNA TGCGCCAGCAGCCAAGTATGGGGGGAGCTGTTTTTT.

The chain links TRBV29-1 to TRBJ2-1, with D maybe TRBD2 (5 bases). Germline loops: CDR1 SQVTM, CDR2 ANQGSEA. Trimming took off 6 bases at V and 0 bases at J, with 15 bases between the two ends. The CDR3 sequence is 15 residues long. CDR3 loop: CSVVPIGSSYNEQFF. In DNA form, the CDR3 reads TGCAGCGTCGTCCCTATAGGGAGCTCCTACAATGAGCAGTTCTTC.

The J gene is TRBJ1-1, the V gene TRBV27; no clear D gene. CDR3 size: 14 residues. Looked up from germline, CDR1 is MNHEY and CDR2 is SMNVEV (reference sequence). V was pared by 8 bases and J by 1 base, with 14 bases between. The CDR3 protein is CASQGGIENTEAFF. CDR3 nucleotides: TGTGCCAGCCAAGGCGGGATTGAGAACACTGAAGCTTTCTTT.

The V and J genes are TRBV6-1 and TRBJ2-3; perhaps TRBD1 as D (6 bases). Germline V gives CDR1 MNHNS, CDR2 SASEGT. V shed 1 base and J shed 4 bases, with 15 bases lying between them. CDR3 length: 16 amino acids. CDR3 nucleotides: TGTGCCAGCAGTGAAGAGACAGGTCACGGCGCAGATACGCAGTATTTT. Translating it yields CASSEETGHGADTQYF.

The V gene is TRBV5-4, the J gene TRBJ1-4; D is possibly TRBD1 (5 bases). This CDR3 has 12 residues. Germline V lookup: CDR1 SGHNT, CDR2 YYREEE (reference sequence). Trimming removed 4 bases at V and 6 bases at J, with 7 bases between. The CDR3 region has the DNA TGTGCCAGCAGCCCGGGGGATGAAAAACTGTTTTTT. This codes for CASSPGDEKLFF.

The chain joins TRBV24-1 to TRBJ1-4; 11 bases are shared with TRBD1. Germline assignment: CDR1 KGHDR and CDR2 SFDVKD. V was pared by 4 bases and J by 6 bases, with 3 bases of the junction left unmatched. This CDR3 region has 15 residues. The DNA for the CDR3 is TGTGCCACCAGTGAGGACAGGGGGCTGGATGAAAAACTGTTTTTT. Its protein product is CATSEDRGLDEKLFF.

The V gene is TRBV30, the J gene TRBJ1-2; TRBD1 matches 11 bases. The CDR3 loop spans 13 amino acids. Trimming cost V 4 bases and J 8 bases; bases outside gene matches: 6. Per the germline V gene, CDR1 is GTSNPN and CDR2 is SVGIG (reference sequence). CDR3 DNA sequence: TGTGCCTGGAAAGGACAGGGGGCGGAGGGCTACACCTTC. Its protein product is CAWKGQGAEGYTF.

Only a few counts were recorded for this clone. The chain couples TRBV2 to TRBJ1-2; 8 nucleotides match TRBD1. The germline CDR1 and CDR2 sequences are SNHLY and FYNNEI. The trim removed 7 bases at V and 0 bases at J, leaving 4 bases unmatched. This CDR3 contains 14 residues. This CDR3 reads CASTTTGANYGYTF. For the CDR3, the DNA is TGTGCCAGCACCACGACAGGGGCTAACTATGGCTACACCTTC.

This chain connects TRBV6-1 to TRBJ1-3; D unclear. The CDR3 spans 18 residues. The germline V and J ends were trimmed by 2 bases and 0 bases, with 17 bases remaining between them. Germline CDR1 and CDR2: MNHNS and SASEGT. In DNA form, the CDR3 reads TGTGCCAGCAGTGAAACATTTTCGGACGGTCCCTCTGGAAACACCATATATTTT. This encodes CASSETFSDGPSGNTIYF.

The gene calls are TRBV10-3 and TRBJ1-1, with TRBD1 matching 7 bases. V trimming: 10 bases; J trimming: 1 base; junction bases outside the gene matches: 6. The CDR3 runs to 13 residues. Germline CDR1 is ENHRY and CDR2 is SYGVKD. CDR3 region: CATLDRPNTEAFF. Written as DNA, the CDR3 is TGTGCCACCCTGGACAGGCCGAACACTGAAGCTTTCTTT.

This chain uses TRBV9 with TRBJ2-7; 7 nucleotides align to TRBD1. The CDR3 is made up of 14 amino acids. V was pared by 2 bases and J by 5 bases, with 7 bases of the junction left unmatched. The germline V gene has CDR1 SGDLS and CDR2 YYNGEE. CDR3 region: CASSVQGGDDEQYF. Written as DNA, the CDR3 is TGTGCCAGCAGCGTGCAAGGGGGCGACGACGAGCAGTACTTC.

The V call is TRBV11-2, the J call TRBJ2-7; 9 bases are a match to TRBD2. The V and J ends lost 0 bases and 5 bases, in that order; junction bases with no gene match: 11. Germline V gene sequence: CDR1 SGHAT, CDR2 FQNNGV. The CDR3 is 17 amino acids. CDR3 in amino acids: CASSLDISSGGVNEQYF. CDR3 DNA sequence: TGTGCCAGCAGCTTAGATATTAGTAGCGGGGGAGTAAACGAGCAGTACTTC.

The V gene is TRBV9, the J gene TRBJ1-5, with D hard to call. CDR3 length: 15 amino acids. Per germline, CDR1 SGDLS and CDR2 YYNGEE. Trimming took 5 bases from V and 4 from J, leaving 16 bases between them. In DNA, the CDR3 is TGTGCCAGCAGTTCCGACGGAAAGGGTAATCAGCCCCAGCATTTT. Protein: CASSSDGKGNQPQHF.

This chain uses TRBV10-3 with TRBJ1-1; unclear D gene. The V and J ends lost 4 bases and 0 bases respectively, with 18 bases between them. This CDR3 region has 17 residues. Germline V gene data show CDR1 as ENHRY and CDR2 as SYGVKD. CDR3 in amino acids: CAISGSRALQMNTEAFF. For the CDR3, the DNA is TGTGCCATCAGTGGGTCACGGGCCCTACAAATGAACACTGAAGCTTTCTTT.

The chain uses TRBV10-3 and TRBJ2-5; tentatively, D is TRBD1 or TRBD2 (6 bases each). V was clipped by 3 bases and J by 2 bases, with 10 bases between them. Looked up from germline, CDR1 is ENHRY and CDR2 is SYGVKD. The CDR3 contains 14 residues. The CDR3 loop is CAISEGGMQETQYF. The CDR3 coding sequence is TGTGCCATCAGTGAAGGGGGGATGCAAGAGACCCAGTACTTC.

J is TRBJ2-2 and V is TRBV10-1; the D gene is possibly TRBD1 (5 bases). Germline CDR1 and CDR2: WNHNN and SYGVQD (reference sequence). There are 14 residues in the CDR3. The V gene lost 2 bases and the J gene lost 6 bases, with 10 bases spanning the gap. CDR3 in amino acids: CASSETRVAGELFF. In DNA form, the CDR3 reads TGCGCCAGCAGTGAGACCAGGGTTGCCGGGGAGCTGTTTTTT.

The chain combines TRBV19 with TRBJ1-1; possible D gene TRBD1, 5 bases. V was trimmed by 4 bases and J by 4 bases, leaving 16 bases between them. The germline V gene encodes CDR1 LNHDA and CDR2 SQIVND (reference sequence). CDR3 size: 15 residues. The CDR3 sequence: CASSTSAGGGTEAFF. The CDR3 region has the DNA TGTGCCAGTAGTACATCCGCCGGGGGGGGCACTGAAGCTTTCTTT.

The rearrangement uses TRBV27 and TRBJ1-1; 9 nucleotides match TRBD1. In germline, CDR1 is MNHEY, CDR2 SMNVEV (reference sequence). The CDR3 spans 16 residues. With V trimmed by 1 base and J by 4 bases, 7 bases remained unmatched. The chain's CDR3 is CASSLWGTGRRTEAFF. The CDR3 DNA reads TGTGCCAGCAGTTTATGGGGGACAGGGAGACGCACTGAAGCTTTCTTT.

The chain is built from TRBV2 and TRBJ1-2; 12 bases map to TRBD1. CDR1 SNHLY and CDR2 FYNNEI come from the germline V gene. The J segment lost 1 base and the V segment lost 3 bases, leaving 9 bases of the junction unmatched. The CDR3 extends over 18 amino acids. The CDR3 sequence is CASSDRDRGPNLNYGYTF. CDR3 coding DNA: TGTGCCAGCAGTGACCGGGACAGGGGGCCCAATCTTAACTATGGCTACACCTTC.

The chain recombines TRBV7-8 with TRBJ2-2; D not resolved. The V and J ends lost 5 bases and 4 bases respectively, with 8 bases between them. Germline V gene data show CDR1 as SGHVS and CDR2 as FQNEAQ. The CDR3 contains 13 residues. CDR3 residues: CASSRAVTGELFF. The CDR3 DNA reads TGTGCCAGCAGCCGGGCCGTCACCGGGGAGCTGTTTTTT.

This sequence joins TRBV4-1 and TRBJ2-1, with D possibly TRBD2 on 5 matching bases. The CDR3 extends over 16 amino acids. CDR1 and CDR2 (germline): MGHRA, YSYEKL. Trimming stripped 2 bases from V and 6 bases from J, with 17 bases between. The CDR3 coding sequence is TGCGCCAGCAGCCAAACGGGAAGGTATGGAGCCAATGAGCAGTTCTTC. Amino acids: CASSQTGRYGANEQFF.

In its sample, this clone was seen once. The chain uses TRBV29-1 and TRBJ1-6; D perhaps matches TRBD1 (6 bases). The V end was cut by 4 bases, the J end by 7 bases, with 11 bases between. From germline, CDR1 is SQVTM and CDR2 ANQGSEA. There are 13 residues in the CDR3. As DNA, the CDR3 is TGCAGCGTTGGGCAGGGGACGAATTCACCCCTCCACTTT. Protein sequence: CSVGQGTNSPLHF.

J is TRBJ1-2 and V is TRBV7-9; a possible D gene is TRBD1 (6 bases). This CDR3 region has 13 residues. Germline-derived CDR1 and CDR2 are SEHNR and FQNEAQ (reference sequence). Trimming cost V 1 base and J 7 bases, with 10 bases left between them. Here the CDR3 reads CASSLETGSGYTF. In DNA, the CDR3 is TGTGCCAGCAGCTTAGAGACAGGCTCTGGCTACACCTTC.

The J gene is TRBJ2-1, the V gene TRBV6-1, with D tentatively TRBD1 or TRBD2 (5 bases each). Germline CDR1 is MNHNS and CDR2 is SASEGT. Trimming pared 4 bases from V and 8 bases from J, leaving 21 bases between. This CDR3 region has 16 residues. In nucleotides, the CDR3 is TGTGCCAGCAGTGGAACGCCGGGACCCCCGGACGATGAGCAGTTCTTC. This encodes CASSGTPGPPDDEQFF.